This T cell receptor (beta chain) is drawn from a study of technical replicates of blood from a few donors. V shed 6 bases and J 8 bases; nucleotides not matched to a gene: 11. There are 14 residues in the CDR3. Germline V gives CDR1 SGHTA, CDR2 FQGNSA. Produced via immunoSEQ multiplex PCR; TCRdb's table is partial and in-frame only. The data hold tens of thousands of clones, with about 89% observed a single time. The sequenced sample was PBMCs. This TCR derives from a human donor in good health. Some clones in this sample may be carry-over from other donors' samples. V usage is TRBV7-2 and J usage is TRBJ2-3, with TRBD2 identical over 7 bases. CDR3 coding DNA: TGTGCCAGCAGAGTAAGGGCGGGAGAACCTACGCAGTATTTT. Amino acids: CASRVRAGEPTQYF.